This T cell receptor (beta chain) was profiled in a study of blood T cell repertoires in COVID-19. Study background: Material from acute and convalescent COVID-19 was sourced from the United States, Italy and Spain. In each case, the material was cDNA or gDNA derived from T cells, B-cell-depleted T cells, or PBMCs.

The table came from immunoSEQ multiplex PCR; TCRdb's copy has only in-frame clones and leaves some out. The table lists about 370,000 clones, around 90% of them singletons. Per the germline V gene, CDR1 is SNHLY and CDR2 is FYNNEI. V gave up 3 bases and J gave up 3 bases, with 11 bases separating them. The CDR3 is 14 amino acids. Sequenced: peripheral blood. The source is a woman in her thirties with COVID-19, enrolled during active disease. The chain couples TRBV2 to TRBJ1-2; no firm D call. CDR3 nucleotides: TGTGCCAGCAGTGAGGTGAACCGGGACTATGGCTACACCTTC. Translating it yields CASSEVNRDYGYTF. Supplemented by reference TRBV2 and TRBJ1-2, the full variable domain reads EPEVTQTPSHQVTQMGQEVILRCVPISNHLYFYWYRQILGQKVEFLVSFYNNEISEKSEIFDDQFSVERPDGSNFTLKIRSTKLEDSAMYFCASSEVNRDYGYTFGSGTRLTVV.